These T cell receptor beta chains were read from a single sample in a study of blood T cell repertoires in COVID-19. TCRdb keeps only in-frame clones here, not all; method: immunoSEQ multiplex PCR. Among 230,000 or so clones listed, 80% to 90% were seen once. Source material: peripheral blood. These receptors came from a woman aged 40-49 years who had recovered from COVID-19. CDR3s leave out the opening cysteine and the closing phenylalanine or tryptophan. Each record gives: CDR3 length, V gene, CDR3 protein.

15	TRBV12-5	ASGQSLGQGAFHEQY
13	TRBV29-1	SVLGLAGGSSEQY
14	TRBV19	ASSTQLGGRGQPQH
15	TRBV23-1	ASSQLRGSEANYGYT
11	TRBV11-2	AIGGFGTDTQY
15	TRBV5-1	ASSLGTGPATNEKLF
11	TRBV2	ASRGTSRYEQY
12	TRBV10-3	AISETREAYGYT
12	TRBV5-4	ASSSPPGNTEAF
15	TRBV7-8	ASSSGLAGAPTDTQY
12	TRBV11-2	ASSLEDRGSPLH
14	TRBV6-6	ASSYYDTGEKETQY
16	TRBV7-9	ASSATRGLMSSYNEQF
12	TRBV5-1	ASRPGLASDTQY
15	TRBV7-9	ASSQIGGALAKNIQY
15	TRBV19	ASSMSRQGGMNTEAF
13	TRBV7-2	ASSSNRDENQPQH